This T cell receptor (beta chain) was sequenced during a study of blood T cell repertoires in COVID-19. There are 16 residues in the CDR3. From germline, CDR1 is SQVTM and CDR2 ANQGSEA. J was trimmed by 0 bases and V by 6 bases; bases with no gene match: 7. Original processing methods: Reference gene primer amplification yielded estimated nucleated cell counts. Sequencing used immunoSEQ multiplex PCR; TCRdb keeps in-frame clones, though not all of them. The DNA gave D and trimming, while V, J and clone size come from that table. The sample includes around 120,000 clones, approximately 90% of them seen just once.

V usage is TRBV29-1 and J usage is TRBJ2-7, with 14 bases matching TRBD2. The receptor comes from a man aged 45-60 years with acute or convalescent COVID-19. Sequencing was carried out using peripheral blood. This CDR3 reads CSVGTSGSPSSYEQYF. Here the CDR3 DNA reads TGCAGCGTCGGGACTAGCGGGAGCCCCAGCTCCTACGAGCAGTACTTC.